The 24 T cell receptor beta chains in this list originate from one sample, sequenced in a study of cytomegalovirus exposure and HLA in healthy donors (dated by TCRdb to about 2017). The library was produced with the immunoSEQ multiplex PCR assay. Entries here come from immuneACCESS through TCRdb and include only in-frame sequences with V and J called. Some clones fail to appear in such tables; in the studies checked, an unresolved V gene covers under half of the shortfall, and the cause of the remainder is unknown. This sample holds 70,000 to 80,000 clones; nearly 95% were observed only once. Around 2.1% of the sample comes from the top ten. Sequenced sample: PBMCs. These receptors all come from a woman between 18 and 29 years old in good health and CMV-seronegative.

This clone was seen just once. V usage is TRBV25-1 and J usage is TRBJ2-7; 9 nucleotides align to TRBD2. V dropped 6 bases and J dropped 1; count of bases not matched to a gene: 7. The CDR3 spans 15 residues. CDR1 and CDR2 (germline): MGHDK, SYGVNS. Here the CDR3 reads CASSEGLAGSYEQYF. The DNA for the CDR3 is TGTGCCAGCAGCGAGGGACTAGCCGGGTCCTACGAGCAGTACTTC.

The rearrangement uses TRBV28 and TRBJ2-7; 13 bases agree with TRBD2. The trim removed 7 bases at V and 4 bases at J, leaving 7 bases unmatched. The V gene's germline CDR1 is MDHEN and CDR2 SYDVKM. This CDR3 is 15 amino acids long. The DNA for the CDR3 is TGTGCCAGCAACACGGGACTAGCGGGAATTTACGAGCAGTACTTC. It yields the protein CASNTGLAGIYEQYF.

V and J are TRBV9 and TRBJ1-1; 10 bases align to TRBD1. The CDR3 sequence is 15 residues long. The V and J ends lost 3 bases and 4 bases, in that order; junction bases with no gene match: 6. CDR1 SGDLS and CDR2 YYNGEE come from the germline V gene. CDR3 sequence (DNA): TGTGCCAGCAGCGGATACGGACAGGGGGTCACTGAAGCTTTCTTT. Protein sequence: CASSGYGQGVTEAFF.

The rearrangement uses TRBV5-1 and TRBJ1-5; the D gene is possibly TRBD1 (5 bases). Germline values: CDR1 SGHRS, CDR2 YFSETQ. V was shortened by 0 bases and J by 9 bases, with 13 bases between the two germline ends. The CDR3 consists of 14 residues. CDR3 sequence (DNA): TGCGCCAGCAGCTTGGGGGGCGGCCCGGGGCCCCAGCATTTT. Its protein is CASSLGGGPGPQHF.

The V call is TRBV27, the J call TRBJ1-2; a possible D gene is TRBD1 (5 bases). Per germline, CDR1 MNHEY and CDR2 SMNVEV (reference sequence). V gave up 3 bases and J gave up 4 bases, with 9 bases separating them. The CDR3 has 13 amino acids. The CDR3 nucleotides are TGTGCCAGCAGTTTTCAGGGTAGCTATGGCTACACCTTC. As protein: CASSFQGSYGYTF.

This chain joins TRBV27 and TRBJ2-7, with a weak D call TRBD2 (5 bases). Trimming left V 0 bases short and J 4 bases short, with 16 bases between. Germline V CDR1 and CDR2: MNHEY, SMNVEV (reference sequence). The CDR3 consists of 16 residues. The CDR3 here is CASSLSITGLRYEQYF. The CDR3 DNA reads as TGTGCCAGCAGTTTATCGATAACTGGACTTCGATACGAGCAGTACTTC.

The chain recombines TRBV9 with TRBJ2-7; TRBD2 agrees at 7 bases. This CDR3 has 15 amino acids. V was clipped by 4 bases and J by 6 bases; unmatched bases: 13. Looked up from germline, CDR1 is SGDLS and CDR2 is YYNGEE. The CDR3 loop is CASSTSGTTLGEQYF. Here the CDR3 DNA reads TGTGCCAGCAGCACCTCCGGGACTACCCTCGGCGAGCAGTACTTC. Looking up the rest from reference TRBV9 and TRBJ2-7 gives the full variable domain: DSGVTQTPKHLITATGQRVTLRCSPRSGDLSVYWYQQSLDQGLQFLIQYYNGEERAKGNILERFSAQQFPDLHSELNLSSLELGDSALYFCASSTSGTTLGEQYFGPGTRLTVT.

The V gene is TRBV19, the J gene TRBJ2-5, with 8 positions matching TRBD2. V was clipped by 1 base and J by 2 bases; unmatched bases: 15. In germline, CDR1 is LNHDA, CDR2 SQIVND (reference sequence). There are 19 residues in the CDR3. As DNA, the CDR3 is TGTGCCAGTAGTATAGTAGGACTAGCCGGGATCGGGAAACAAGAGACCCAGTACTTC. This sequence encodes CASSIVGLAGIGKQETQYF.

V usage is TRBV20-1 and J usage is TRBJ1-1, with D tentatively TRBD1 (5 bases). Germline V CDR1 and CDR2: DFQATT, SNEGSKA (reference sequence). Trimming took 8 bases from V and 2 from J, leaving 9 bases between them. The CDR3 length is 11 residues. CDR3 coding DNA: TGCAGTCTGGACACAAACACTGAAGCTTTCTTT. This sequence encodes CSLDTNTEAFF.

CDR3: CASSLAEAYEQYF. DNA of the CDR3: TGTGCCAGCAGCTTAGCGGAGGCCTACGAGCAGTACTTC. The J gene is TRBJ2-7, the V gene TRBV7-9; D is possibly TRBD2 (5 bases). The V gene's germline CDR1 is SEHNR and CDR2 FQNEAQ (reference sequence). Trimming removed 0 bases from V and 2 bases from J, with 5 bases in between. The CDR3 is 13 amino acids.

This clone was found a few times. The chain has TRBV30 and TRBJ2-1, with 11 bases matching TRBD2. The CDR3 runs 14 residues. Germline V CDR1 and CDR2: GTSNPN, SVGIG (reference sequence). V dropped 0 bases and J dropped 9; count of bases not matched to a gene: 4. The CDR3 DNA follows: TGTGCCTGGAGTGTGTTAGCGGGGGGGGCTGAGCAGTTCTTC. Its translation is CAWSVLAGGAEQFF.

J is TRBJ2-7 and V is TRBV7-9, with D perhaps TRBD2 (5 bases). V was shortened by 5 bases and J by 4 bases, with 18 bases between the two germline ends. The CDR3 totals 15 residues. Per the germline V gene, CDR1 is SEHNR and CDR2 is FQNEAQ (reference sequence). The chain's CDR3 is CASSPSDKRTYEQYF. Here the CDR3 DNA reads TGTGCCAGCAGCCCGAGCGATAAGCGGACGTACGAGCAGTACTTC.

The chain couples TRBV4-3 to TRBJ2-1; 8 nucleotides match TRBD1. Germline values: CDR1 LGHNA, CDR2 YSLEER. The CDR3 is 16 amino acids. V dropped 2 bases and J dropped 10; count of bases not matched to a gene: 13. This CDR3 reads CASSQTGGRDRREQFF. The DNA of the CDR3 is TGCGCCAGCAGCCAAACAGGGGGTAGGGATAGAAGGGAGCAGTTCTTC.

This rearrangement joins TRBV10-1 to TRBJ2-3; D is undetermined. The CDR3 covers 15 residues. The germline V and J ends were trimmed by 3 bases and 5 bases, with 15 bases remaining between them. Germline V CDR1 and CDR2: WNHNN, SYGVQD (reference sequence). The CDR3 spells CASSDYTSSGDTQYF. The DNA of the CDR3 is TGCGCCAGCAGTGATTATACGTCGTCAGGAGATACGCAGTATTTT.

This sequence joins TRBV2 and TRBJ2-5, with 11 bases identical to TRBD2. This CDR3 region has 15 residues. Germline V lookup: CDR1 SNHLY, CDR2 FYNNEI. The V segment lost 4 bases and the J segment 1 base; nucleotides outside the gene matches: 2. The CDR3 nucleotides read TGTGCCAGCAGTGTTGGGACTAGCGGCCAAGAGACCCAGTACTTC. Its protein is CASSVGTSGQETQYF.

This chain joins TRBV4-1 and TRBJ2-7; 9 bases fit TRBD1. J was trimmed by 2 bases and V by 4 bases; bases with no gene match: 12. The germline V gene has CDR1 MGHRA and CDR2 YSYEKL. The CDR3 runs to 17 residues. This chain's CDR3 is CASSRPRQGEPPYEQYF. The DNA for the CDR3 is TGCGCCAGCAGCCGCCCCCGACAGGGGGAACCCCCCTACGAGCAGTACTTC.

This clone was seen once. V usage is TRBV30 and J usage is TRBJ2-7; 9 bases match TRBD1. This CDR3 region has 15 residues. Germline CDR1 GTSNPN, CDR2 SVGIG (reference sequence). Trimming removed 3 bases from V and 1 base from J; junction bases left unmatched: 7. CDR3 sequence reads: CAWSNGQGPSYEQYF. CDR3 in DNA: TGTGCCTGGAGCAACGGACAGGGGCCATCCTACGAGCAGTACTTC. Full variable domain (rest looked up from reference TRBV30 and TRBJ2-7): SQTIHQWPATLVQPVGSPLSLECTVEGTSNPNLYWYRQAAGRGLQLLFYSVGIGQISSEVPQNLSASRPQDRQFILSSKKLLLSDSGFYLCAWSNGQGPSYEQYFGPGTRLTVT.

The gene calls are TRBV30 and TRBJ1-5; D gene unclear. Trimming pared 3 bases from V and 3 bases from J, leaving 12 bases between. Germline V CDR1 and CDR2: GTSNPN, SVGIG (reference sequence). This CDR3 contains 14 residues. CDR3 protein: CAWRGRESNQPQHF. The CDR3 nucleotides are TGTGCCTGGAGGGGTCGGGAGTCCAATCAGCCCCAGCATTTT.

The chain has TRBV6-6 and TRBJ2-5; D not certain. The CDR3 totals 11 residues. The germline CDR1 and CDR2 sequences are MNHNY and SVGAGI (reference sequence). V dropped 7 bases and J dropped 5 bases, with 8 bases sitting between them. The CDR3 sequence is CASTSRETQYF. CDR3 DNA sequence: TGTGCCAGCACCTCTAGGGAGACCCAGTACTTC.

This chain joins TRBV10-3 and TRBJ2-7, with D possibly matching TRBD2 (6 bases). The CDR3 sequence is 14 residues long. The ends were cut back, 8 bases at V and 5 bases at J, with 19 bases in the middle. Germline V CDR1 and CDR2: ENHRY, SYGVKD. The CDR3 DNA reads TGTGCCATCCGACCTGGAGGGCAGGGTAACGAGCAGTACTTC. It codes for CAIRPGGQGNEQYF.

In this sample, this clone turned up a few times. DNA of the CDR3: TGTGCCAGCATCCCGCTGGACAGGGACTATGGCTACACCTTC. Its translation is CASIPLDRDYGYTF. The genes are TRBV11-2 and TRBJ1-2; 8 bases map to TRBD1. The V segment lost 7 bases and the J segment 3 bases; nucleotides outside the gene matches: 7. This CDR3 has 14 residues. Germline V lookup: CDR1 SGHAT, CDR2 FQNNGV.

The chain uses TRBV19 and TRBJ1-5, with D tentatively TRBD1 (5 bases). Germline assignment: CDR1 LNHDA and CDR2 SQIVND (reference sequence). V lost 3 bases and J 2 bases, leaving 11 bases between the germline ends. The CDR3 totals 15 residues. Here the CDR3 DNA reads TGTGCCAGTAGTATGGGGCGGCAAGGCAATCAGCCCCAGCATTTT. Encoded protein: CASSMGRQGNQPQHF.

The V gene is TRBV5-1, the J gene TRBJ2-1; 7 positions agree with TRBD2. In germline, CDR1 is SGHRS, CDR2 YFSETQ. The ends lost 0 bases at V and 5 bases at J; junction bases unmatched: 5. The CDR3 spans 15 residues. The CDR3 nucleotides read TGCGCCAGCAGCTTGGTGGCGGGAGCGAACAATGAGCAGTTCTTC. Amino acids: CASSLVAGANNEQFF. The variable domain in full, completed from reference TRBV5-1 and TRBJ2-1, reads KAGVTQTPRYLIKTRGQQVTLSCSPISGHRSVSWYQQTPGQGLQFLFEYFSETQRNKGNFPGRFSGRQFSNSRSEMNVSTLELGDSALYLCASSLVAGANNEQFFGPGTRLTVL.

This clone was seen more than once but under ten times. The chain recombines TRBV11-2 with TRBJ1-3; 7 bases fit TRBD1. The germline gives CDR1 SGHAT, CDR2 FQNNGV. The CDR3 covers 17 residues. Germline trimming cut 7 bases from V and 3 bases from J; bases unmatched to any gene: 15. The CDR3, as DNA: TGTGCCAGCAAGACAGGGCCTCACCTCGGCCTTGGAAACACCATATATTTT. Protein: CASKTGPHLGLGNTIYF. Supplemented by reference TRBV11-2 and TRBJ1-3, the full variable domain reads EAGVAQSPRYKIIEKRQSVAFWCNPISGHATLYWYQQILGQGPKLLIQFQNNGVVDDSQLPKDRFSAERLKGVDSTLKIQPAKLEDSAVYLCASKTGPHLGLGNTIYFGEGSWLTVV.